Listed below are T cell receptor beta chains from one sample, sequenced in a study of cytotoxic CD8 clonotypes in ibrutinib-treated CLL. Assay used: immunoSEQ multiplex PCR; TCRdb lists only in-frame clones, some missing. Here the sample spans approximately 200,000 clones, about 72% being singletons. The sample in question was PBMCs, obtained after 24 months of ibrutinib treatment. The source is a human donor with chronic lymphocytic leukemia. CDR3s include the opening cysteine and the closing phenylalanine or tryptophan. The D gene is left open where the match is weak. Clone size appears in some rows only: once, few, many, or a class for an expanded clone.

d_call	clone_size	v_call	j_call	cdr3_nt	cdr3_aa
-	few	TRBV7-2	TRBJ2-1	TGTGCCAGCAGCTTAAGCCTACGGGAGCAGTTCTTC	CASSLSLREQFF
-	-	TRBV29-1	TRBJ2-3	TGCAGCGTTGTGGTGGCCAGCCAAGATACGCAGTATTTT	CSVVVASQDTQYF
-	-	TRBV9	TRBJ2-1	TGTGCCAGCAGCCGAACCGGGACTCTCGTCTTGGAGCAGTTCTTC	CASSRTGTLVLEQFF
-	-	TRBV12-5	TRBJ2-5	TGTGCTAGTGGTTTGGACCTCCAAGAGACCCAGTACTTC	CASGLDLQETQYF
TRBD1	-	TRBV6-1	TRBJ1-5	TGTGCCAGCAGACGGGACAGTGATCAGCCCCAGCATTTT	CASRRDSDQPQHF
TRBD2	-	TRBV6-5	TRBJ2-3	TGTGCCAGCAGTTACTTTAGCGGGATAACAGATACGCAGTATTTT	CASSYFSGITDTQYF
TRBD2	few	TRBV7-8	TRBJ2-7	TGTGCCAGCAGCTCCCTGTTAGCGGGATTAAACGAGCAGTACTTC	CASSSLLAGLNEQYF
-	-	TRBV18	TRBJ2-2	TGTGCCAGCTCACCAACCGGGGGCACCGGGGAGCTGTTTTTT	CASSPTGGTGELFF
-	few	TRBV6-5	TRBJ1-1	TGTGCCAGCAGTTACGGTCTGAACTCGGAAGCTTTCTTT	CASSYGLNSEAFF
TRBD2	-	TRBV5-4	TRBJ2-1	TGTGCCAGCAGCTTGGGGACTAGCGGAAATGAGCAGTTCTTC	CASSLGTSGNEQFF
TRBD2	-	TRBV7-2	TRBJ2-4	TGTGCCAGCAGCTTAGCGGCTAGCGGGGTAGCCAAAAACATTCAGTACTTC	CASSLAASGVAKNIQYF
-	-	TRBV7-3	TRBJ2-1	TGTGCCAGCAGCTTAATGGCAGGGAGCTCCTACAATGAGCAGTTCTTC	CASSLMAGSSYNEQFF
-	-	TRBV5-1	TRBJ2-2	TGCGCCAGCAGCTCCCAACAGGCCGGGGAGCTGTTTTTT	CASSSQQAGELFF
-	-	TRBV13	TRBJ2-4	TGTGCCAGCAGCTTAGTGGGGACCTCGGCCAAAAACATTCAGTACTTC	CASSLVGTSAKNIQYF
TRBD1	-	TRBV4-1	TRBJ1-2	TGCGCCAGCAGCCAAGGACAGGGGTCCTATGGCTACACCTTC	CASSQGQGSYGYTF
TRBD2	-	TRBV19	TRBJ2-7	TGTGCCAGTAGTGCACAACTAGCGGGAGACTACGAGCAGTACTTC	CASSAQLAGDYEQYF
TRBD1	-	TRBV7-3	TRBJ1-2	TGTGCCAGCAGCCCAACAGGGGGCGGGGTAGGCTACACCTTC	CASSPTGGGVGYTF
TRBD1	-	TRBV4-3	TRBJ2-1	TGCGCCAGCAGCCAATCCCACCGGGACAGGGGGATGTATGAGCAGTTCTTC	CASSQSHRDRGMYEQFF
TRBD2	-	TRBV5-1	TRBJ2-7	TGCGCCAGCAGCTCTGGACTAGCGGGATCCCAATCCTACGAGCAGTACTTC	CASSSGLAGSQSYEQYF
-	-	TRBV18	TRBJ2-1	TGTGCCAGCTCATCCTTAGGCTTGCACAATGAGCAGTTCTTC	CASSSLGLHNEQFF
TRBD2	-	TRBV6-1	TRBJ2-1	TGTGCCAGCAGCCCCGGGACTAGCGTTTACAATGAGCAGTTCTTC	CASSPGTSVYNEQFF
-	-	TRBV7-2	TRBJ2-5	TGTGCCAGCAGCGTCGACAGGCAAGAGACCCAGTACTTC	CASSVDRQETQYF
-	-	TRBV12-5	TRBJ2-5	TGTGCTAGTGGGTTCGCCTTATCTGAGCAAGAGACCCAGTACTTC	CASGFALSEQETQYF
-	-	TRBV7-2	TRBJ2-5	TGTGCCAGCAGCTTTGGGGTCCAAGAGACCCAGTACTTC	CASSFGVQETQYF
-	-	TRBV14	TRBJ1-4	TGTGCCAGCAGCCAAGATATCGGGCAGGGTAGTGAAAAACTGTTTTTT	CASSQDIGQGSEKLFF
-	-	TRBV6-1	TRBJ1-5	TGTGCCAGCAGTGAATGGGGTAGCAATCAGCCCCAGCATTTT	CASSEWGSNQPQHF
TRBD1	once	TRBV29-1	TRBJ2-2	TGCAGCGTCACAGGGGGGCCGAACACCGGGGAGCTGTTTTTT	CSVTGGPNTGELFF
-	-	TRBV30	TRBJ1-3	TGTGCCTGGAGTCCCGGACATTCTGGAAACACCATATATTTT	CAWSPGHSGNTIYF
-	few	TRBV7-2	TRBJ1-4	TGTGCCAGCAGCTTAGCCGTTGGGGTAGGCGAAAAACTGTTTTTT	CASSLAVGVGEKLFF
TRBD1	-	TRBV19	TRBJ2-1	TGTGCCAGTAGTATATTCCGGACAGGGTTACTCACCTACAATGAGCAGTTCTTC	CASSIFRTGLLTYNEQFF
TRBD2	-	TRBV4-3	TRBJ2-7	TGCGCCAGCAGCTTCATCGTTTCCGGGGGGTTATACGAGCAGTACTTC	CASSFIVSGGLYEQYF
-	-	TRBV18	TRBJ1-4	TGTGCCAGCTCGTCGACGTATCGTAATGAAAAACTGTTTTTT	CASSSTYRNEKLFF
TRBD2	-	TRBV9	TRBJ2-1	TGTGCCAGCAGTGGGAAAAGCGGGAGCGGCAATGAGCAGTTCTTC	CASSGKSGSGNEQFF
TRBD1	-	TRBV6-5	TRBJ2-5	TGTGCCAGCAGTTCACAGGGGGCTGAGACCCAGTACTTC	CASSSQGAETQYF
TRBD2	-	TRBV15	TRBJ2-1	TGTGCCACCAGCAGAGCTCTACTAGCGGGATACAATGAGCAGTTCTTC	CATSRALLAGYNEQFF
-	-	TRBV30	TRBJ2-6	TGTGCCTGGAGAACCTCTGGGGCCAACGTCCTGACTTTC	CAWRTSGANVLTF
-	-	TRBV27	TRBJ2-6	TGTGCCAGCAGGGAGATCTCTGGGGCCAACGTCCTGACTTTC	CASREISGANVLTF
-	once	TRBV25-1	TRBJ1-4	TGTGCCAGCAGTGATACCCGCAGGGGAGACGAAAAACTGTTTTTT	CASSDTRRGDEKLFF
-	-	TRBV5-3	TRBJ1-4	TGTGCCAGAAGCCTATACAGTGGTGGTGTGGTGGGAAAACTGTTTTTT	CARSLYSGGVVGKLFF
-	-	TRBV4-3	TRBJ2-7	TGCGCCAGCAGCCAGACCGCCAGTCGTTCCGAGCAGTACTTC	CASSQTASRSEQYF
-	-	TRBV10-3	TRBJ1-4	TGTGCCATCAGTGAGGCAGGGTCACACGAAAAACTGTTTTTT	CAISEAGSHEKLFF
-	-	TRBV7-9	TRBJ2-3	TGTGCCAGCAGCTTAGGTCCTCCTAGCGATACGCAGTATTTT	CASSLGPPSDTQYF
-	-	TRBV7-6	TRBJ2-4	TGTGCCAGCAGCCGTACCTCGGAAGAAAACATTCAGTACTTC	CASSRTSEENIQYF
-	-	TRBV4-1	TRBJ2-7	TGCGCCAGCAGCCAAGTTGAATCCAGGGGAGAGTACTTC	CASSQVESRGEYF
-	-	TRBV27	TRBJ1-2	TGTGCCAGCAGTTCCTTGGCAGCTAACTATGGCTACACCTTC	CASSSLAANYGYTF
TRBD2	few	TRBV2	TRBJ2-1	TGTGCCAGCAGTTGGACTAGACCGGGGAGCAATGAGCAGTTCTTC	CASSWTRPGSNEQFF